The 15 T cell receptor beta chains below come from one sample, sequenced in a study of beta chain features in type 1 diabetes. The investigators reverse transcribed all of the isolated RNA, so they sequenced expressed TCRB transcripts. Clones were read by immunoSEQ multiplex PCR, and TCRdb kept only the in-frame ones, dropping some. The sample records around 140,000 clones, more than 9% being singletons. Input material: naive CD4+ T cells from blood. These receptors came from a man aged 18 to 35 in good health.

The chain links TRBV7-6 to TRBJ2-7; 9 nucleotides agree with TRBD1. CDR1 is SGHVS, CDR2 FNYEAQ, per germline. The CDR3 is made up of 14 amino acids. Trimming removed 4 bases from V and 0 bases from J; junction bases left unmatched: 1. Here the CDR3 DNA reads TGTGCCAGCAGCTCGACAGGGGGCTCCTACGAGCAGTACTTC. Encoded protein: CASSSTGGSYEQYF.

The chain links TRBV2 to TRBJ2-2; 7 bases map to TRBD2. Trimming took 4 bases from V and 3 from J; bases not matched to a gene: 8. Germline values: CDR1 SNHLY, CDR2 FYNNEI. There are 16 residues in the CDR3. This CDR3 is CASSVSRAGDTGELFF. Here the CDR3 DNA reads TGTGCCAGCAGTGTATCGAGGGCGGGAGACACCGGGGAGCTGTTTTTT.

In this sample, this clone turned up a few times. In DNA form, the CDR3 reads TGTGCCAGCAGCTTAATGGGCAGCCTCTCCTACGAGCAGTACTTC. Protein: CASSLMGSLSYEQYF. V is TRBV13 and J is TRBJ2-7; D gene uncertain. V shed 2 bases and J shed 0 bases, with 11 bases lying between them. CDR3 length: 15 amino acids. Germline V gene data show CDR1 as PRHDT and CDR2 as FYEKMQ (reference sequence). The variable domain in full, completed from reference TRBV13 and TRBJ2-7, reads AAGVIQSPRHLIKEKRETATLKCYPIPRHDTVYWYQQGPGQDPQFLISFYEKMQSDKGSIPDRFSAQQFSDYHSELNMSSLELGDSALYFCASSLMGSLSYEQYFGPGTRLTVT.

This clone was counted only a few times. The V gene is TRBV28, the J gene TRBJ2-7; 10 bases fit TRBD1. V was clipped by 4 bases and J by 5 bases; unmatched bases: 8. Germline CDR1 reads MDHEN; CDR2 reads SYDVKM. The CDR3 extends over 15 amino acids. CDR3 DNA sequence: TGTGCCAGCAGTTCGGCGGGACAGGGGATACACGAGCAGTACTTC. This encodes CASSSAGQGIHEQYF.

This clone appeared a few times. V and J are TRBV4-2 and TRBJ2-5; 8 bases match TRBD1. CDR3 length equals 15 residues. From germline, CDR1 is LGHNA and CDR2 YNFKEQ. V lost 3 bases to trimming and J lost 4 bases; unmatched junction nucleotides: 7. CDR3 amino acids: CASSHPGQGTETQYF. The CDR3 DNA sequence: TGTGCCAGCAGCCATCCCGGACAGGGAACAGAGACCCAGTACTTC.

The V and J genes are TRBV4-3 and TRBJ2-7, with TRBD2 identical over 14 bases. Germline V gene lookup returns CDR1 LGHNA and CDR2 YSLEER. V shed 1 base and J 5 bases; nucleotides not matched to a gene: 10. The CDR3 spans 18 residues. The DNA for the CDR3 is TGCGCCAGCAGCCAAGTTTACCCGGGACTAGCGGGGGAGGACGAGCAGTACTTC. Translated, it gives CASSQVYPGLAGEDEQYF.

J is TRBJ1-5 and V is TRBV7-7; D ambiguous. This CDR3 has 13 amino acids. In germline, CDR1 is SSHAT, CDR2 FNYEAQ (reference sequence). With 5 bases removed from V and 7 bases from J, the gap between germline ends came to 12 bases. This CDR3 reads CASSPQKYQPQHF. DNA for the CDR3: TGTGCCAGCAGCCCTCAGAAATACCAGCCCCAGCATTTT.

This chain connects TRBV5-1 to TRBJ1-1, with 7 bases matching TRBD1. CDR3 length: 15 amino acids. Germline loops: CDR1 SGHRS, CDR2 YFSETQ. Trimming at V came to 0 bases and at J to 6 bases, leaving 8 bases not matched to a gene. The CDR3 protein is CASSLAATGAPEAFF. The CDR3, as DNA: TGCGCCAGCAGCTTGGCCGCTACAGGGGCCCCTGAAGCTTTCTTT.

V and J are TRBV7-2 and TRBJ2-3; D remains unclear. V was clipped by 5 bases and J by 2 bases, with 11 bases between them. The CDR3 spans 14 residues. Germline assignment: CDR1 SGHTA and CDR2 FQGNSA. The CDR3 nucleotides read TGTGCCAGCAGCGGGCAGAACCCCACAGATACGCAGTATTTT. This gives the protein CASSGQNPTDTQYF.

The gene calls are TRBV10-1 and TRBJ1-2, with D hard to call. This CDR3 region has 14 residues. V lost 4 bases to trimming and J lost 5 bases, with 14 bases between them. Germline V gene sequence: CDR1 WNHNN, CDR2 SYGVQD (reference sequence). CDR3 nucleotides: TGCGCCAGCAGTGCCTCGACGACTGGGTATGGCTACACCTTC. Encoded protein: CASSASTTGYGYTF.

The chain employs TRBV28 and TRBJ2-3; TRBD1 agrees at 7 bases. CDR3 length equals 15 residues. J lost 2 bases, V lost 6 bases, and 8 bases had no gene match. Germline CDR1 reads MDHEN; CDR2 reads SYDVKM. DNA for the CDR3: TGTGCCAGCAGGATAGCCGGGACAGACACAGATACGCAGTATTTT. Encoded protein: CASRIAGTDTDTQYF.

This clone showed up many times. The chain employs TRBV7-2 and TRBJ2-1; 7 bases fit TRBD2. This CDR3 spans 12 amino acids. Germline loops: CDR1 SGHTA, CDR2 FQGNSA. V shed 5 bases and J 10 bases; nucleotides not matched to a gene: 5. Here the CDR3 DNA reads TGTGCCAGCAGCCGGGACTATGCAGAGCAGTTCTTC. It specifies CASSRDYAEQFF.

In the case of this clone: It may be a read error: a sequence one base away is much more abundant. This rearrangement joins TRBV11-3 to TRBJ2-5; TRBD2 agrees at 12 bases. Germline trimming cut 1 base from V and 3 bases from J; bases unmatched to any gene: 0. Germline loops: CDR1 SGHNT, CDR2 YENEEA. The CDR3 has 15 residues. CDR3 coding DNA: TGTGCCAGCAGCTTAGGACTAGCGGGGGAAGAGACCCAGTACTTC. It encodes CASSLGLAGEETQYF.

This clone was detected a few times. The J gene is TRBJ2-7, the V gene TRBV10-1; 7 nucleotides match TRBD1. The CDR3 is made up of 13 amino acids. With V trimmed by 5 bases and J by 2 bases, 3 bases remained unmatched. From germline, CDR1 is WNHNN and CDR2 SYGVQD (reference sequence). DNA for the CDR3: TGCGCCAGCAGTAAGGGACAGACCTACGAGCAGTACTTC. Its translation: CASSKGQTYEQYF.

This clone has a handful of counts. This rearrangement joins TRBV6-5 to TRBJ2-1, with a weak D call TRBD2 (6 bases). With 0 bases removed from V and 12 bases from J, the gap between germline ends came to 12 bases. There are 13 residues in the CDR3. CDR1 is MNHEY and CDR2 is SVGAGI in the germline V gene. In nucleotides, the CDR3 is TGTGCCAGCAGTTACTCGGAGGGCATGGGGCAGTTCTTC. Its protein is CASSYSEGMGQFF.